This T cell receptor (beta chain) was documented in a study of blood T cell repertoires in COVID-19. Across the study: Collection of acute and convalescent COVID-19 samples took place in the United States, Italy and Spain. T cells, B-cell-depleted T cells, or PBMCs supplied cDNA or gDNA.

The germline V gene has CDR1 SGHTA and CDR2 FQGNSA. The CDR3 spans 14 residues. The V end lost 7 bases, the J end lost 5 bases, and 16 bases lay between the germline ends. TCRdb keeps only in-frame clones here, not all; method: immunoSEQ multiplex PCR. The sample shows around 130,000 clones, 82% of them seen only once. This receptor was identified in a woman older than 75 with acute or convalescent COVID-19. Sample: peripheral blood. V is TRBV7-2 and J is TRBJ2-3; the D gene is possibly TRBD2 (6 bases). The CDR3 protein is CASTPRRGGDTQYF. In DNA form, the CDR3 reads TGTGCCAGCACCCCCCGGAGGGGCGGAGATACGCAGTATTTT.